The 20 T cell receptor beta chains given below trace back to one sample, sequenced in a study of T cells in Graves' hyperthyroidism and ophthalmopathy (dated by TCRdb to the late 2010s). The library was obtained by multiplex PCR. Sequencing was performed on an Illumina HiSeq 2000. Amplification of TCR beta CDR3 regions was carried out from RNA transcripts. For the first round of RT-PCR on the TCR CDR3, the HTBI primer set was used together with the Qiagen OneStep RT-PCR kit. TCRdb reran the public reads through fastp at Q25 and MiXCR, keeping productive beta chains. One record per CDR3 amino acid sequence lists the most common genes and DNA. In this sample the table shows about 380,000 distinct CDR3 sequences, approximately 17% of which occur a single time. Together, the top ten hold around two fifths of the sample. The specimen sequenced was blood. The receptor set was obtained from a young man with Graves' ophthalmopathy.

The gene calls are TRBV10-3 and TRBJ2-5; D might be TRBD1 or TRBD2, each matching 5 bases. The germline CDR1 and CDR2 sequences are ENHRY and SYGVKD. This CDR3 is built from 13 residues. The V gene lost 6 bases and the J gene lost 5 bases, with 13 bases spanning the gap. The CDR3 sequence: CAISRDPGETQYF. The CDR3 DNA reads TGTGCCATCAGCCGGGACCCCGGTGAGACCCAGTACTTC.

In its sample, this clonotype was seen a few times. CDR3 bases: TGCGCCAGCAGCCAAGCATTCTTCTTGGCGGGACACATTAGCAATCAGCCCCAGCATTTT. This encodes CASSQAFFLAGHISNQPQHF. The chain employs TRBV4-1 and TRBJ1-5; a weak D match, TRBD1 (6 bases). The V gene's germline CDR1 is MGHRA and CDR2 YSYEKL. The CDR3 runs 20 residues. The V end was cut by 1 base, the J end by 0 bases, with 22 bases between.

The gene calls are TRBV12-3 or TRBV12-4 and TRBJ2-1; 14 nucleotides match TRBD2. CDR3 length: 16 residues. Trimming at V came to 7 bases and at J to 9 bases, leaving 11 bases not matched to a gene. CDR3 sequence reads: CASNSRTSGGRGEQFF. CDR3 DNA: TGTGCCAGCAACTCGCGGACTAGCGGGGGGCGGGGTGAGCAGTTCTTC.

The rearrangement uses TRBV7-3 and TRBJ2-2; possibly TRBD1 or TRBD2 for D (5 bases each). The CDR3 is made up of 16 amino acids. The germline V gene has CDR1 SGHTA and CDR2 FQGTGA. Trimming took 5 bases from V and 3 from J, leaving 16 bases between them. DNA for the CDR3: TGTGCCAGCAGCGACCGTGGGGGAAGGGACACCGGGGAGCTGTTTTTT. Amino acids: CASSDRGGRDTGELFF.

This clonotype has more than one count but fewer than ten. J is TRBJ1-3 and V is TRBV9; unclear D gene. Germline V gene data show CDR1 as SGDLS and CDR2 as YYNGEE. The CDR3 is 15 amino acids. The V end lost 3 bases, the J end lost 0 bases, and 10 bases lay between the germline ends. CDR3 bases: TGTGCCAGCAGCGCCGACGGTTTCTCTGGAAACACCATATATTTT. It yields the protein CASSADGFSGNTIYF.

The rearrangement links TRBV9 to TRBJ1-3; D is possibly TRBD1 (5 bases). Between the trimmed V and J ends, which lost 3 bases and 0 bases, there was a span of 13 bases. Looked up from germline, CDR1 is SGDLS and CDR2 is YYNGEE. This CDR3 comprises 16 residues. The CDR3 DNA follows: TGTGCCAGCAGCGGTCAGGGTTTTCACTCTGGAAACACCATATATTTT. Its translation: CASSGQGFHSGNTIYF.

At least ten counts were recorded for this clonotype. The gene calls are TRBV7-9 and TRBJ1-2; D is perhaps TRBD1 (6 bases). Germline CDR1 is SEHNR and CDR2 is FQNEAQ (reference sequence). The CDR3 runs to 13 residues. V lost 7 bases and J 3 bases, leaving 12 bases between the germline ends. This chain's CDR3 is CASTAQGHYGYTF. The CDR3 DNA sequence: TGTGCCAGCACCGCCCAGGGGCACTATGGCTACACCTTC.

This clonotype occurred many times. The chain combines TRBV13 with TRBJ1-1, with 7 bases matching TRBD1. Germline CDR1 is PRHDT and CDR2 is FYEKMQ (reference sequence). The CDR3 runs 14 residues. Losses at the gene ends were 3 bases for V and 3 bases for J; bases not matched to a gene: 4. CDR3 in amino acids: CASSLTGLYTEAFF. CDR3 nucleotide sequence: TGTGCCAGCAGCTTGACAGGGTTGTACACTGAAGCTTTCTTT.

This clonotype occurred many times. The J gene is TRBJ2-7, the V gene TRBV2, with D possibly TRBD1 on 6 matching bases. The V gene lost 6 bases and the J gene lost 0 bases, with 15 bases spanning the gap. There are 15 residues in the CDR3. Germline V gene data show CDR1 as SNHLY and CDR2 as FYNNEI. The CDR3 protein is CASRTGFPSSYEQYF. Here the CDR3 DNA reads TGTGCCAGCAGAACAGGGTTCCCTTCCTCCTACGAGCAGTACTTC.

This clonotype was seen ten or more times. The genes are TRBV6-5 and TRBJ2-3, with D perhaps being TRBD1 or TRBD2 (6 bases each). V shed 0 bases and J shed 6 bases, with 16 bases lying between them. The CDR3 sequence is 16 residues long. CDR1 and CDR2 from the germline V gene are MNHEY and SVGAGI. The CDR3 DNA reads TGTGCCAGCAGTTACTCGTCGGGGGCGCACGAGGATACGCAGTATTTT. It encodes CASSYSSGAHEDTQYF.

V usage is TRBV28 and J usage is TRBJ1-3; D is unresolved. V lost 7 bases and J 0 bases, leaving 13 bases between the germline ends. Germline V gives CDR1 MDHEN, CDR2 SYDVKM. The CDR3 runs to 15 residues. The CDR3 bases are TGTGCCAGCATCACCGGGAGTATCTCTGGAAACACCATATATTTT. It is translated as CASITGSISGNTIYF.

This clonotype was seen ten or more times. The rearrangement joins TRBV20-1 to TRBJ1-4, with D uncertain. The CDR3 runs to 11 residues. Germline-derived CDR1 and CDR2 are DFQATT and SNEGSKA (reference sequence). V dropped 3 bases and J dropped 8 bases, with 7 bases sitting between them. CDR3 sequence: CSASFTEKLFF. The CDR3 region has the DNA TGCAGTGCTAGCTTCACCGAAAAACTGTTTTTT.

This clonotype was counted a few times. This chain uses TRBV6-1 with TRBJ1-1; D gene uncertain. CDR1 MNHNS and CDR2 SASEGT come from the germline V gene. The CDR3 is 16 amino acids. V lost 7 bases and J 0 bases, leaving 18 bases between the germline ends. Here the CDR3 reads CASTSGAGPLNTEAFF. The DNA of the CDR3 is TGTGCCAGCACCTCCGGTGCCGGGCCACTGAACACTGAAGCTTTCTTT.

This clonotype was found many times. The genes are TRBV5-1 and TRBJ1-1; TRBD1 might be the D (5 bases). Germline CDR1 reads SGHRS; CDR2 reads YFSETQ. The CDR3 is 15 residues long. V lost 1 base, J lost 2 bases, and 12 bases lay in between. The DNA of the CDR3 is TGCGCCAGCAGCTTGTGGGGGGAGGCAAACACTGAAGCTTTCTTT. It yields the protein CASSLWGEANTEAFF. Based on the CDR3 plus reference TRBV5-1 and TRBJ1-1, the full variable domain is KAGVTQTPRYLIKTRGQQVTLSCSPISGHRSVSWYQQTPGQGLQFLFEYFSETQRNKGNFPGRFSGRQFSNSRSEMNVSTLELGDSALYLCASSLWGEANTEAFFGQGTRLTVV.

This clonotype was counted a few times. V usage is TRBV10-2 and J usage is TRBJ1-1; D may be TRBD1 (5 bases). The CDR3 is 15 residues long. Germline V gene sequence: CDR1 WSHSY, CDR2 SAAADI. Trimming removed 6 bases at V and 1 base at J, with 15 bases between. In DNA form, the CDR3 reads TGCGCCAGCAGGGGTACGGGGACCCAGAACACTGAAGCTTTCTTT. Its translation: CASRGTGTQNTEAFF.

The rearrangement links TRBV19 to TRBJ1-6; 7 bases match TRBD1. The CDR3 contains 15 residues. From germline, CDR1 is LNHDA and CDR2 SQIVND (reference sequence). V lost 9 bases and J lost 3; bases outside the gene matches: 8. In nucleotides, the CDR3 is TGTGCCAGCCACTACCGGGACAGCTATAATTCACCCCTCCACTTT. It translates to CASHYRDSYNSPLHF.

The CDR3 spells CASSPWTGGYEQYF. CDR3 sequence (DNA): TGTGCCAGCAGTCCTTGGACAGGGGGCTACGAGCAGTACTTC. J is TRBJ2-7 and V is TRBV6-2 or TRBV6-3, with TRBD1 matching 10 bases. CDR1 MNHEY and CDR2 SVGEGT come from the germline V gene. V trimming: 5 bases; J trimming: 3 bases; junction bases outside the gene matches: 4. The CDR3 spans 14 residues.

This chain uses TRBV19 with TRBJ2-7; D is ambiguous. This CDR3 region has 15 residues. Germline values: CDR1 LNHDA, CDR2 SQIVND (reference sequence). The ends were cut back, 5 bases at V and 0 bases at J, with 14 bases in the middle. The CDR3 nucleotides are TGTGCCAGTAGTTTTGACTCACTGGGCTCCTACGAGCAGTACTTC. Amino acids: CASSFDSLGSYEQYF.

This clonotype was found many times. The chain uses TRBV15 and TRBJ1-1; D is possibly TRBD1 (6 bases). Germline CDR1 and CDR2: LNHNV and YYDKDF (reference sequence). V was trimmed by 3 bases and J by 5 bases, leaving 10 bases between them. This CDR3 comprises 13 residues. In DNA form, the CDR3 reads TGTGCCACCAGCAGCCAGGGGAGGACTGAAGCTTTCTTT. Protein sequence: CATSSQGRTEAFF.

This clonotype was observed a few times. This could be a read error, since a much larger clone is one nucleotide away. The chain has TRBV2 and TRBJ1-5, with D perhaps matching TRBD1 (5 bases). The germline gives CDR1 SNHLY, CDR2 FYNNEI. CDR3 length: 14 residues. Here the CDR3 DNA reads TGTGACAGCAGTGAAGCGGGGGTAGATCAGCCCCAGCATTTT. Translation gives CDSSEAGVDQPQHF. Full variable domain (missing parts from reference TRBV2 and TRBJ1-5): EPEVTQTPSHQVTQMGQEVILRCVPISNHLYFYWYRQILGQKVEFLVSFYNNEISEKSEIFDDQFSVERPDGSNFTLKIRSTKLEDSAMYFCDSSEAGVDQPQHFGDGTRLSIL.